The clone carrying this T cell receptor beta chain was counted once. The target antigen is unknown. V lost 0 bases, J lost 2 bases, and 6 bases stayed unmatched. The CDR3 sequence is 16 residues long. The germline gives CDR1 SGHRS, CDR2 YFSETQ. The data were obtained in a study of graft-versus-host responses after intestinal transplantation. Study overall: Transplants were multivisceral, liver-intestinal, or isolated intestinal.

General study results and limits: Some patients had graft-donor T cell macrochimerism. In their allografts, the ratios of graft-versus-host to host-versus-graft T cell clones were high. Among recipient marrow samples, GvH clones were found; some appeared first in ileum or blood. Researchers found peak circulating GvH clone levels linked to early post-transplant HvG declines.

Sequenced by immunoSEQ multiplex PCR; TCRdb stores in-frame clones only, minus some. The table shows roughly 120,000 clones, with about nine tenths occurring only once. The chain carries TRBV5-1 and TRBJ2-5; 8 bases align to TRBD2. Sequenced here: unstimulated CD4+ T cells sorted from spleen or lymph node cells, sampled before intestinal transplant. The clonotype originates from a human donor who received an intestinal transplant. CDR3 in DNA: TGCGCCAGCAGCTTGGTGTTAGCGGGACCACAAGAGACCCAGTACTTC. It is translated as CASSLVLAGPQETQYF.